This entry concerns a single T cell receptor (beta chain). Its specificity is unknown. Repertoires were generated with immunoSEQ multiplex PCR, while TCRdb's copy carries only in-frame clones and drops some. The sample has approximately 340,000 clones; around two thirds are singletons. The data belong to a study of shared clonotypes between healthy human individuals. The study, taken as a whole, reports: Shared clonotypes across all four donors exceeded non-shared ones in generation probability. Blood was the only sampled material, and tissue repertoires likely differ.

The source of this sequence is a man under 40 in good health. Sequences were obtained from memory CD4+ T cells sorted from blood. The subset was: CD45RA-negative fraction.

As DNA, the CDR3 is TGTGCCAGCAGGACAACTAGCGGCACAGATACGCAGTATTTT. It specifies CASRTTSGTDTQYF. The genes are TRBV27 and TRBJ2-3, with 7 bases aligning to TRBD2. In germline, CDR1 is MNHEY, CDR2 SMNVEV (reference sequence). The CDR3 contains 14 residues. V lost 6 bases, J lost 1 base, and 4 bases stayed unmatched.